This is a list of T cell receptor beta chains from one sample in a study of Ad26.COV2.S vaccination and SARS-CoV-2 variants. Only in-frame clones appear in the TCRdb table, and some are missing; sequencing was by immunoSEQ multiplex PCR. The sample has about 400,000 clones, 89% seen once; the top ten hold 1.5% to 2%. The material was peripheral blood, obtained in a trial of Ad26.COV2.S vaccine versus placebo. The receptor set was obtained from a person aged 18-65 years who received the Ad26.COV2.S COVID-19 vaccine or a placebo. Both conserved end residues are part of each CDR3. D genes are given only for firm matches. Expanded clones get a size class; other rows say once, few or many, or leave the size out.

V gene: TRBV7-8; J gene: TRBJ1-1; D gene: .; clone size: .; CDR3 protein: CASSRGQQEAFF; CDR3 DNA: TGTGCCAGCAGCCGGGGCCAGCAGGAAGCTTTCTTT
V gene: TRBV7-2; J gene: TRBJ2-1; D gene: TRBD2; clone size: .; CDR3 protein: CASSAATGLAFEQFF; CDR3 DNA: TGTGCCAGCAGCGCCGCCACGGGACTAGCATTTGAGCAGTTCTTC
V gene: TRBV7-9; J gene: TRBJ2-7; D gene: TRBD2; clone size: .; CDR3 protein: CASSIRREGNEQYF; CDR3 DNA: TGTGCCAGCAGTATAAGGCGGGAGGGTAACGAGCAGTACTTC
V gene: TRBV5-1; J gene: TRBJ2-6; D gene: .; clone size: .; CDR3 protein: CASSLGAAPSSGANVLTF; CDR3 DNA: TGCGCCAGCAGCTTGGGGGCAGCACCCAGCTCTGGGGCCAACGTCCTGACTTTC
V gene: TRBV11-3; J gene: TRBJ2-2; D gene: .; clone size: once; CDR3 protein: CASSLDSLTGELFF; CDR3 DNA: TGTGCCAGCAGCTTAGATTCCCTCACCGGGGAGCTGTTTTTT
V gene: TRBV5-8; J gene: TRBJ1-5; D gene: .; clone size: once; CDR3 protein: CASSPGPYQPQHF; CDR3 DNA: TGTGCCAGCAGTCCCGGGCCGTATCAGCCCCAGCATTTT
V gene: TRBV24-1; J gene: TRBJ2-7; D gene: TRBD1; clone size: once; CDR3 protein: CATSDPGQAYEQYF; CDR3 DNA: TGTGCCACCAGCGACCCGGGACAGGCCTACGAGCAGTACTTC
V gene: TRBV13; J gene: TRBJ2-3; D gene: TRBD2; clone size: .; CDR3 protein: CASSSSSGYTQYF; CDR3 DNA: TGTGCCAGCAGCTCCTCTAGCGGGTATACGCAGTATTTT
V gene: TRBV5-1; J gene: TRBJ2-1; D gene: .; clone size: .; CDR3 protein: CASSFGQQQFF; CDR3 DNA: TGCGCCAGCAGCTTCGGACAACAGCAGTTCTTC
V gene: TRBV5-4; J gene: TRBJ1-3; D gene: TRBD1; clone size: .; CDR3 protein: CASSLPRDRGRNTIYF; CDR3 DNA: TGTGCCAGCAGCTTACCCCGGGACAGGGGAAGAAACACCATATATTTT
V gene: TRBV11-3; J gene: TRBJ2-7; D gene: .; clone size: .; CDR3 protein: CASSLNSLLGSYEQYF; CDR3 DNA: TGTGCCAGCAGCTTAAATTCGCTGCTCGGGTCCTACGAGCAGTACTTC
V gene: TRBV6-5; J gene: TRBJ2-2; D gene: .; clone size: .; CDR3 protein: CASSYATGELFF; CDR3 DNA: TGTGCCAGCAGTTACGCTACCGGGGAGCTGTTTTTT
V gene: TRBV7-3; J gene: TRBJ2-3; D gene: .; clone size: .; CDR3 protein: CASTAGDTSTDTQYF; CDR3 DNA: TGTGCCAGCACCGCAGGGGATACTTCCACAGATACGCAGTATTTT
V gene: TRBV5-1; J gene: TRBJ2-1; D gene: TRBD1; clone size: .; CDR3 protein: CASSSEGQGASNEQFF; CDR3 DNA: TGCGCCAGCAGCTCCGAGGGACAGGGGGCCAGCAATGAGCAGTTCTTC
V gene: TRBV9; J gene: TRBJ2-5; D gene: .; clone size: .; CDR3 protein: CASSPVGSVAQYF; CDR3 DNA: TGTGCCAGCAGCCCCGTGGGGAGCGTTGCCCAGTACTTC
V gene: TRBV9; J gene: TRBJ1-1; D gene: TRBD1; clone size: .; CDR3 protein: CASSVRDRGHAFF; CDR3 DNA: TGTGCCAGCAGCGTTAGGGACAGGGGGCATGCTTTCTTT
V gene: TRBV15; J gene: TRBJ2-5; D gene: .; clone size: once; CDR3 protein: CATSRVLGEKMETQYF; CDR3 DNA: TGTGCCACCAGCAGAGTTCTTGGAGAGAAGATGGAGACCCAGTACTTC
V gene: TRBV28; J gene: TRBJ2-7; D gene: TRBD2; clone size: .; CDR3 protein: CASSPKTGGHFYEQYF; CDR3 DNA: TGTGCCAGCAGTCCTAAGACGGGAGGCCACTTCTACGAGCAGTACTTC
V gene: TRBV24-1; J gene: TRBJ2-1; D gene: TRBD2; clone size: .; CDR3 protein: CATSDRASGRFNEQFF; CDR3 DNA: TGTGCCACCAGTGATCGGGCTAGCGGGAGGTTCAATGAGCAGTTCTTC
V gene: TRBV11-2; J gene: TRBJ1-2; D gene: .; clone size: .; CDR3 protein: CASRRWGTTENYGYTF; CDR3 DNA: TGTGCCAGCCGGCGTTGGGGCACGACAGAAAACTATGGCTACACCTTC
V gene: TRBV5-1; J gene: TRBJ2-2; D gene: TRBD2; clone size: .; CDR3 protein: CASSLVGGGQTGELFF; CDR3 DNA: TGCGCCAGCAGCTTGGTCGGCGGGGGGCAAACCGGGGAGCTGTTTTTT
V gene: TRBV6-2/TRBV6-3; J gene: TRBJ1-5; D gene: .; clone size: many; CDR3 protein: CASSAGGNQPQHF; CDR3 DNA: TGTGCCAGCAGCGCGGGGGGCAATCAGCCCCAGCATTTT
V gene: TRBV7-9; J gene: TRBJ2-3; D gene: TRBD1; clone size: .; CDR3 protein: CASSLEAGGPDTQYF; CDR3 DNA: TGTGCCAGCAGCTTAGAGGCAGGGGGTCCCGATACGCAGTATTTT
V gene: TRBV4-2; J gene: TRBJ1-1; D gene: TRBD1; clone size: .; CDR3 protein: CASSQVGQGGAEAFF; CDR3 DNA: TGTGCCAGCAGCCAAGTTGGGCAGGGGGGCGCTGAAGCTTTCTTT
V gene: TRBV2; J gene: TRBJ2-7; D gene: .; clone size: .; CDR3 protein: CASQQGYEQYF; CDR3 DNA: TGTGCCAGCCAACAGGGATACGAGCAGTACTTC
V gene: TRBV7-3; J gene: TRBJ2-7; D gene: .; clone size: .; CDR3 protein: CASSLSDGPYEQYF; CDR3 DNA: TGTGCCAGCAGCTTAAGTGACGGGCCCTACGAGCAGTACTTC
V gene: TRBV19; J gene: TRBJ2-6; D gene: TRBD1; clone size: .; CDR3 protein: CASSKRARGLSGANVLTF; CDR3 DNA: TGTGCCAGTAGTAAACGGGCCAGGGGGCTTTCTGGGGCCAACGTCCTGACTTTC
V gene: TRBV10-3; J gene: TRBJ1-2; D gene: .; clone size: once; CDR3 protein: CAIAGQNYGYTF; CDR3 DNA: TGTGCCATCGCAGGACAGAACTATGGCTACACCTTC
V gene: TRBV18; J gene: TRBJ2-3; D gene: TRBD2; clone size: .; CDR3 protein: CASSSSTSGNEDTQYF; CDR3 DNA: TGTGCCAGCTCATCGTCGACTAGCGGGAATGAGGATACGCAGTATTTT
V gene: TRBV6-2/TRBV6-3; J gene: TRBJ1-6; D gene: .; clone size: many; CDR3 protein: CASSYGGGSPLHF; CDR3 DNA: TGTGCCAGCAGTTACGGGGGGGGCTCACCCCTCCACTTT
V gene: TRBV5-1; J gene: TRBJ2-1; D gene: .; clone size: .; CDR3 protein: CASSPGPYNEQFF; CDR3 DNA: TGCGCCAGCAGCCCAGGGCCTTACAATGAGCAGTTCTTC
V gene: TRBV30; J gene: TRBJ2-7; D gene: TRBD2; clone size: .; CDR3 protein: CAWSFRGPAGSTLGGEYF; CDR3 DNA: TGTGCCTGGAGCTTTAGGGGACCAGCGGGGTCAACACTCGGGGGGGAATACTTC
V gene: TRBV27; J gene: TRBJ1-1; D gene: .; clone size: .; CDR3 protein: CASSFRTGATEAFF; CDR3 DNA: TGTGCCAGCAGTTTTCGGACGGGGGCCACTGAAGCTTTCTTT
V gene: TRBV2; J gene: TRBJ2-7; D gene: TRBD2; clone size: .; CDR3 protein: CASTKKAGTSGRITYEQYF; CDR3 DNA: TGTGCCAGCACCAAGAAGGCCGGGACTAGCGGGAGGATAACCTACGAGCAGTACTTC
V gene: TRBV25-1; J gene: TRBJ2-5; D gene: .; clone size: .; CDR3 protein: CASSGSPLETQYF; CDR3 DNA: TGTGCCAGCAGTGGCTCACCGTTAGAGACCCAGTACTTC
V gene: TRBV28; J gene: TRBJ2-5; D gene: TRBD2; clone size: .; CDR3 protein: CASSSFWTSGRKQETQYF; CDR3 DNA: TGTGCCAGCAGTTCTTTTTGGACTAGCGGGAGGAAGCAAGAGACCCAGTACTTC
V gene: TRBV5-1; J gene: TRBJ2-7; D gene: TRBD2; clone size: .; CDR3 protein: CASRIGTSSYEQYF; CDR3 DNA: TGCGCCAGCAGAATAGGGACTAGCTCCTACGAGCAGTACTTC